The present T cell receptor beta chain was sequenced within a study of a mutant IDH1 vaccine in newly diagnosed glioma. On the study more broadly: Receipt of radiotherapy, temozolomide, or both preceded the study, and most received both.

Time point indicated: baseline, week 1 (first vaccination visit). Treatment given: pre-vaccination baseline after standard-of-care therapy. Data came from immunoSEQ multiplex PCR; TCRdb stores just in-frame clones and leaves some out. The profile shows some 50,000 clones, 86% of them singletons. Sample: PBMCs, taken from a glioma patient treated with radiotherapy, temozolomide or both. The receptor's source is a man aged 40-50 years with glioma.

CDR3 amino acids: CASSDGRLSGNTIYF. The CDR3 DNA follows: TGTGCCAGCAGTGACGGCCGGCTCTCTGGAAACACCATATATTTT. This sequence joins TRBV2 and TRBJ1-3; D gene ambiguous. CDR1 and CDR2 from the germline V gene are SNHLY and FYNNEI. With 3 bases removed from V and 0 bases from J, the gap between germline ends came to 9 bases. The CDR3 has 15 residues.